This T cell receptor (beta chain) comes out of a study of blood T cells in healthy people across ages. Regarding the study as a whole: Estimates of diversity drawn from one million T cells were considered underestimates.

This CDR3 contains 11 residues. The germline gives CDR1 MDHEN, CDR2 SYDVKM. Trimming took 4 bases from V and 9 from J, leaving 7 bases between them. As for this clonotype: Its antigen is undetermined.

Samples had at least 7 million PBMCs isolated from them. Then a second PCR, running about 6 to 11 cycles, was carried out with a sample-barcoded 5' primer and a J-beta primer mix. TCRdb independently ran MiXCR on the 5' RACE reads; one entry per CDR3 protein. The sample contains approximately 1,100,000 distinct CDR3 sequences, 35% to 55% of which appear only once. The chain links TRBV28 to TRBJ2-1; D remains unclear. The sequenced sample consisted of blood. The receptor was derived from a woman in her sixties or seventies in good health. Written as DNA, the CDR3 is TGTGCCAGCAGTTGGACGGGTGAGCAGTTCTTC. Its translation is CASSWTGEQFF.